This T cell receptor (beta chain) was captured in a study of cytomegalovirus exposure and HLA in healthy donors. Study observations and caveats: In vitro assays verified that three CMV-associated chains recognized CMV antigens specifically. Most CMV-associated TCR beta chains were later found to appear HLA-restricted.

A multiplex PCR was run with 60 Vbeta primers and 13 Jbeta primers. Sequenced by immunoSEQ multiplex PCR; TCRdb stores in-frame clones only, minus some. Altogether over 150,000 clones are present, 80% being singletons, with the ten largest covering more than 9.5%. Only a few counts were recorded for this clone. Its antigen is not identified. Losses at the gene ends were 3 bases for V and 4 bases for J; bases not matched to a gene: 10. CDR1 is SGDLS, CDR2 YYNGEE, per germline. The CDR3 has 16 amino acids. This TCR was recovered from a man aged 18 to 35 in good health and CMV-seropositive. J is TRBJ2-3 and V is TRBV9, with 8 bases fitting TRBD2. Sequenced: PBMCs. This chain's CDR3 is CASSGVAGPKSDTQYF. For the CDR3, the DNA is TGTGCCAGCAGCGGAGTAGCGGGGCCCAAGTCAGATACGCAGTATTTT. Full variable domain (rest looked up from reference TRBV9 and TRBJ2-3): DSGVTQTPKHLITATGQRVTLRCSPRSGDLSVYWYQQSLDQGLQFLIQYYNGEERAKGNILERFSAQQFPDLHSELNLSSLELGDSALYFCASSGVAGPKSDTQYFGPGTRLTVL.